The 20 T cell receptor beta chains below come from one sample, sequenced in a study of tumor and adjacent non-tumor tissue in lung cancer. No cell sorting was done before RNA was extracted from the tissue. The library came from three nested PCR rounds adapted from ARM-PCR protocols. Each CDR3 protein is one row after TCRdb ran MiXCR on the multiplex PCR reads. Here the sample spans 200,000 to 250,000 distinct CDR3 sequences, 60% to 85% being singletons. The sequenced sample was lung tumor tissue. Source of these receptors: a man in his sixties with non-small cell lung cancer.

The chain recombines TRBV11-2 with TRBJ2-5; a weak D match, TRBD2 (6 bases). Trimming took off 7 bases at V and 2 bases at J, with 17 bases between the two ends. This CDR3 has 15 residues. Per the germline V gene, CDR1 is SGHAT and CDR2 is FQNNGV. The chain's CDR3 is CASNRRLVGQETQYF. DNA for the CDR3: TGTGCCAGCAACCGAAGACTAGTGGGACAAGAGACCCAGTACTTC.

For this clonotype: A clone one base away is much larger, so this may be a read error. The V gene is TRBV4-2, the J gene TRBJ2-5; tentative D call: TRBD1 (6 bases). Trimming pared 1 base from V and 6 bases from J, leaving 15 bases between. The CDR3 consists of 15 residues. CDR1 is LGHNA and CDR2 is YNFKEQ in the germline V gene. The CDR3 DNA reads TGTGCCAGCAGCCAAGTTGTGGACAGTGACCAGACCCAGTACTTC. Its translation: CASSQVVDSDQTQYF.

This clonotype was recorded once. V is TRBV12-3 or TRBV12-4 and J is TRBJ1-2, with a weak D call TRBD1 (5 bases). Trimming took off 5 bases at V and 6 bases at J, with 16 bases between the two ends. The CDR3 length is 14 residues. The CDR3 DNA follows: TGTGCCAGCAGTCTCACAGGCTGGGGGGATGGCTACACCTTC. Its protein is CASSLTGWGDGYTF.

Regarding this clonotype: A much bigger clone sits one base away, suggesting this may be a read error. The CDR3 sequence is CASSQYTGGEGNQPQHF. CDR3 in DNA: TGCGCCAGCAGCCAATACACAGGGGGCGAGGGCAATCAGCCCCAGCATTTT. The chain links TRBV4-1 to TRBJ1-5; 9 bases agree with TRBD1. Germline values: CDR1 MGHRA, CDR2 YSYEKL. V lost 2 bases, J lost 2 bases, and 7 bases stayed unmatched. The CDR3 is 17 residues long.

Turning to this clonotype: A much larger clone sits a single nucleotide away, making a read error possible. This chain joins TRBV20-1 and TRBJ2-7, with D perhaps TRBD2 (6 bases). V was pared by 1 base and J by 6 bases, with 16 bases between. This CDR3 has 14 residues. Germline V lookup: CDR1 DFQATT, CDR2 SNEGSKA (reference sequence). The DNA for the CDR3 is TGCAGTGCTAGAGCGGGCGGGAAGGGTCTCGAGCAGTACTTC. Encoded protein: CSARAGGKGLEQYF.

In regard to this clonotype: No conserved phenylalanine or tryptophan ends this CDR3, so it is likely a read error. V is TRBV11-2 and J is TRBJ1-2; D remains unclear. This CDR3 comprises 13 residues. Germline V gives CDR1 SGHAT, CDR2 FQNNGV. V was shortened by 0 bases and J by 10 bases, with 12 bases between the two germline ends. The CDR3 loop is CASSLDRVRDYTS. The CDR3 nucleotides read TGTGCCAGCAGCTTAGATCGGGTTAGAGACTACACCTCG.

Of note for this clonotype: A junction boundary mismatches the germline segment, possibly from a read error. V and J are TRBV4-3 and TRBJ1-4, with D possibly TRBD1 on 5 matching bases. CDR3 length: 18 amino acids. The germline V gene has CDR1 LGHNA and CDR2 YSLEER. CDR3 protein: CASNHEVAGGGQAEKLFF. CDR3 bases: TGCGCAAGCAACCATGAAGTTGCCGGGGGGGGTCAGGCTGAAAAACTGTTTTTT.

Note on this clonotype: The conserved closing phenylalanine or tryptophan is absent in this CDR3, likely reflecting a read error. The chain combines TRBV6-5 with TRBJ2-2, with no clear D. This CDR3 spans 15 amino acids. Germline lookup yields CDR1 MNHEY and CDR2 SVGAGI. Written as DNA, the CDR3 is TGTGCCAGCAGCCACGGACGAAAGAGCACCGAGGAGCTGTTTCTT. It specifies CASSHGRKSTEELFL.

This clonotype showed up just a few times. Here the CDR3 reads CASSPSRAVTEAFF. The DNA for the CDR3 is TGCGCCAGCAGCCCGAGCAGGGCGGTAACTGAAGCTTTCTTT. The chain carries TRBV5-1 and TRBJ1-1; possible D gene TRBD1, 5 bases. CDR1 and CDR2 (germline): SGHRS, YFSETQ. The CDR3 length is 14 residues. Trimming pared 4 bases from V and 5 bases from J, leaving 15 bases between.

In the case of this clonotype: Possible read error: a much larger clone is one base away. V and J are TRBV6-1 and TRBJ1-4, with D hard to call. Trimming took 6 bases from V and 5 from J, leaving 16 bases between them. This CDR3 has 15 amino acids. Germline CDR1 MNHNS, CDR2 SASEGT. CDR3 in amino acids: CASSILSVGNEKLFF. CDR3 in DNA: TGTGCCAGCAGCATCCTCTCCGTGGGGAATGAAAAACTGTTTTTT.

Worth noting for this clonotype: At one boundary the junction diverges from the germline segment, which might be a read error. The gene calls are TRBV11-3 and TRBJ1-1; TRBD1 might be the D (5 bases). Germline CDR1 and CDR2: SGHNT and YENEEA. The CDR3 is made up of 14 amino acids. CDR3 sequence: CTSCLRGPNTEAFF. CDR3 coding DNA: TGTACCAGCTGCTTAAGGGGACCCAACACTGAAGCTTTCTTT.

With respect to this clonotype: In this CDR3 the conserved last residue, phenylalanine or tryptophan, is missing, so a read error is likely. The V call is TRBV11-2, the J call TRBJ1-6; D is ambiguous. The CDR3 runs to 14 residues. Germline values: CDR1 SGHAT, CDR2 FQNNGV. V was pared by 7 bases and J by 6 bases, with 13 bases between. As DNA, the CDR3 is TGTGCCAGCATCTTTGGTGTGGGTAATTCACCCCTCCACTAT. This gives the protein CASIFGVGNSPLHY.

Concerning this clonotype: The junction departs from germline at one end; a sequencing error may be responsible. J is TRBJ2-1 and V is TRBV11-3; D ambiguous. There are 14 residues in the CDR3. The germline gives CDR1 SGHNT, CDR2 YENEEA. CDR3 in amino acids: CASSRPKCGNEQFF. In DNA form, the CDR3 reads TGTGCCAGCAGCCGACCTAAGTGCGGCAATGAGCAATTCTTC.

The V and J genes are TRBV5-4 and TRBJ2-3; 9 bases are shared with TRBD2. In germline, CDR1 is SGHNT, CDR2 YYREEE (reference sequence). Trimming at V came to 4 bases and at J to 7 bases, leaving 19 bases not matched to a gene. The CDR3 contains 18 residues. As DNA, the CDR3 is TGTGCCAGCAGCCTGAACGTACTAGCGGGCTCTTCATTGTATACGCAGTATTTT. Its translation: CASSLNVLAGSSLYTQYF.

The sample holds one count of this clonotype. CDR3 residues: CASGPRTGVTEAFF. The CDR3, as DNA: TGTGCCAGCGGCCCTCGGACAGGGGTGACTGAAGCTTTCTTT. This sequence joins TRBV5-6 and TRBJ1-1, with TRBD1 matching over 9 bases. J lost 5 bases, V lost 7 bases, and 9 bases had no gene match. The CDR3 sequence is 14 residues long. Germline-derived CDR1 and CDR2 are SGHDT and YYEEEE. Variable domain in full (rest from reference TRBV5-6 and TRBJ1-1): DAGVTQSPTHLIKTRGQQVTLRCSPKSGHDTVSWYQQALGQGPQFIFQYYEEEERQRGNFPDRFSGHQFPNYSSELNVNALLLGDSALYLCASGPRTGVTEAFFGQGTRLTVV.

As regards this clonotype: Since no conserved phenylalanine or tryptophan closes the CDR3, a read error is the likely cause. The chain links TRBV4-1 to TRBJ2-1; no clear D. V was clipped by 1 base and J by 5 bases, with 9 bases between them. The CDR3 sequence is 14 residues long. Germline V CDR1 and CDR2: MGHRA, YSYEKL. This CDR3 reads CASSQGPRDNEQFI. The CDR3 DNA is TGCGCCAGCAGCCAAGGGCCCAGAGACAATGAGCAGTTCATC.

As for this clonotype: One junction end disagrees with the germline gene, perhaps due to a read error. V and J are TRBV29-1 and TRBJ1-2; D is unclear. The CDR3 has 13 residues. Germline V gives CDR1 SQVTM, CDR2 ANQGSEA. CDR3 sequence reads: CCVERRVNYGYTF. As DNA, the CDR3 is TGCTGCGTTGAGCGGCGAGTTAACTATGGCTACACCTTC.

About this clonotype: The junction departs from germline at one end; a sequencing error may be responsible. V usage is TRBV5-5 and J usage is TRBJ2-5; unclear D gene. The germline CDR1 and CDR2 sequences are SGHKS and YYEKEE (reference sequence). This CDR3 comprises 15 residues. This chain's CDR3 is CAGSRHTAGQEAHYF. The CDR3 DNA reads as TGTGCCGGCAGCCGACATACAGCAGGCCAAGAGGCCCATTACTTC.

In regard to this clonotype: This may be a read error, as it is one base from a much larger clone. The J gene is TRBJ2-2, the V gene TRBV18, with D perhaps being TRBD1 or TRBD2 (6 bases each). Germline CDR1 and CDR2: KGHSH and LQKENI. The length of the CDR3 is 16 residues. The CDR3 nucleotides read TGTCCCAGCTCACCATACGGCGGAGGGGGTACCGGGGAGCTGTTTTTT. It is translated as CPSSPYGGGGTGELFF.

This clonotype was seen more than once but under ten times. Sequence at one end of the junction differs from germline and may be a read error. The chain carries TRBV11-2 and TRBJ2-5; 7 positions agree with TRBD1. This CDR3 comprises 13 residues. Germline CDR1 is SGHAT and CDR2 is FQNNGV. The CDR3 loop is CANSSTGEETQYF. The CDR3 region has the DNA TGTGCCAACAGCTCTACAGGGGAAGAAACCCAATACTTC.